These 19 T cell receptor beta chains share one sample of origin, sequenced in a study of cytomegalovirus exposure and HLA in healthy donors. 13 Jbeta primers and 60 Vbeta primers were used for the PCR. Generated by immunoSEQ multiplex PCR, the TCRdb table keeps only in-frame clones and is missing some. The table includes some 150,000 clones, roughly 77% detected once. Source material: PBMCs. Receptor source: a man aged 25-45 years in good health and CMV-seropositive.

This clone was counted only a few times. This chain joins TRBV6-5 and TRBJ2-5, with TRBD1 matching 7 bases. The V segment lost 6 bases and the J segment 2 bases; nucleotides outside the gene matches: 9. Germline V lookup: CDR1 MNHEY, CDR2 SVGAGI. CDR3 size: 15 residues. Written as DNA, the CDR3 is TGTGCCAGCAGCCCGGACAGGCCAATGCAAGAGACCCAGTACTTC. It codes for CASSPDRPMQETQYF.

The chain links TRBV10-3 to TRBJ1-1, with D possibly being TRBD1 (5 bases). Germline lookup yields CDR1 ENHRY and CDR2 SYGVKD. Between the trimmed V and J ends, which lost 4 bases and 5 bases, there was a span of 11 bases. The CDR3 spans 13 residues. DNA for the CDR3: TGTGCCATCAGTGTTGGGGGGAAAACTGAAGCTTTCTTT. It is translated as CAISVGGKTEAFF.

The chain recombines TRBV4-1 with TRBJ1-1; unclear D gene. The V gene lost 0 bases and the J gene lost 9 bases, with 11 bases spanning the gap. The germline V gene encodes CDR1 MGHRA and CDR2 YSYEKL. The CDR3 is 13 residues long. The CDR3 sequence is CASSQDRRRQAFF. As DNA, the CDR3 is TGCGCCAGCAGCCAAGACAGGCGTAGGCAAGCTTTCTTT.

The chain is built from TRBV30 and TRBJ2-3; the D is unclear. The germline V and J ends were trimmed by 8 bases and 3 bases, with 12 bases remaining between them. This CDR3 comprises 12 residues. Germline CDR1 GTSNPN, CDR2 SVGIG (reference sequence). The CDR3 spells CARDPGTDTQYF. DNA for the CDR3: TGTGCCCGTGACCCCGGGACAGATACGCAGTATTTT.

The chain couples TRBV2 to TRBJ1-4; 8 bases match TRBD1. Trimming took 3 bases from V and 8 from J; bases not matched to a gene: 5. Germline assignment: CDR1 SNHLY and CDR2 FYNNEI. The CDR3 totals 14 residues. The CDR3 DNA reads TGTGCCAGCAGTGACACAGGGGGAAGGGAAAAACTGTTTTTT. This translates into CASSDTGGREKLFF.

The J gene is TRBJ2-3, the V gene TRBV9; D ambiguous. CDR3 length equals 12 residues. Trimming left V 6 bases short and J 2 bases short, with 7 bases between. CDR1 SGDLS and CDR2 YYNGEE come from the germline V gene. The CDR3 protein is CASNSHTDTQYF. The DNA for the CDR3 is TGTGCCAGCAACAGCCACACAGATACGCAGTATTTT.

This clone was seen just once. The gene calls are TRBV7-9 and TRBJ1-5; the D gene is possibly TRBD1 (5 bases). The V gene's germline CDR1 is SEHNR and CDR2 FQNEAQ (reference sequence). The CDR3 sequence is 13 residues long. V lost 5 bases and J 16 bases, leaving 21 bases between the germline ends. DNA for the CDR3: TGTGCCAGCAGCCCCAACACCGGGACTGGATTACATTTT. Translated: CASSPNTGTGLHF.

This chain connects TRBV7-6 to TRBJ2-1, with 8 bases that match TRBD2. CDR1 and CDR2 (germline): SGHVS, FNYEAQ. With V trimmed by 2 bases and J by 5 bases, 5 bases remained unmatched. The CDR3 runs 15 residues. CDR3 sequence: CASSLRVSGDNEQFF. The CDR3 DNA reads as TGTGCCAGCAGCTTAAGGGTTAGCGGGGACAATGAGCAGTTCTTC.

This clone was picked up a small number of times. The V and J genes are TRBV27 and TRBJ1-5; D unclear. The germline V gene encodes CDR1 MNHEY and CDR2 SMNVEV (reference sequence). The length of the CDR3 is 14 residues. Trimming stripped 6 bases from V and 3 bases from J, with 12 bases between. As DNA, the CDR3 is TGTGCCAGCAGCCGGGATCAAAACAATCAGCCCCAGCATTTT. This translates into CASSRDQNNQPQHF.

This rearrangement joins TRBV10-1 to TRBJ2-1; D gene uncertain. This CDR3 has 14 amino acids. The V end lost 2 bases, the J end lost 6 bases, and 11 bases lay between the germline ends. Germline CDR1 and CDR2: WNHNN and SYGVQD (reference sequence). The CDR3 loop is CASSETDTSNEQFF. The DNA for the CDR3 is TGCGCCAGCAGTGAGACCGACACTTCCAATGAGCAGTTCTTC.

The chain combines TRBV7-3 with TRBJ2-2, with D tentatively TRBD1 (6 bases). Germline CDR1 and CDR2: SGHTA and FQGTGA. V was cut by 4 bases and J by 2 bases, with 11 bases left in between. The CDR3 contains 15 residues. The CDR3 coding sequence is TGTGCCAGCAGCTCTCCGGGACATAACACCGGGGAGCTGTTTTTT. Its translation is CASSSPGHNTGELFF.

This clone was seen a few times. The rearrangement uses TRBV6-1 and TRBJ2-7, with 10 bases fitting TRBD1. After removal of 3 bases from V and 0 bases from J, the junction contained 5 bases not matched to a gene. Looked up from germline, CDR1 is MNHNS and CDR2 is SASEGT. The CDR3 covers 16 residues. DNA for the CDR3: TGTGCCAGCAGTGACCGGGGACAGGGGAACTCCTACGAGCAGTACTTC. Its protein is CASSDRGQGNSYEQYF.

V and J are TRBV5-4 and TRBJ2-2, with 14 bases matching TRBD2. The V gene end was trimmed by 3 bases and the J gene end by 7 bases; junction bases not matched to a gene: 5. CDR1 is SGHNT, CDR2 YYREEE, per germline (reference sequence). This CDR3 comprises 16 residues. The CDR3 DNA is TGTGCCAGCAGCTATGGGACTAGCGGGGGCCGCGGGGAGCTGTTTTTT. It is translated as CASSYGTSGGRGELFF.

V gene TRBV6-6 combines with J gene TRBJ1-1; 8 bases line up with TRBD1. CDR1 and CDR2 from the germline V gene are MNHNY and SVGAGI (reference sequence). This CDR3 comprises 15 residues. The ends lost 5 bases at V and 1 base at J; junction bases unmatched: 6. CDR3 amino acids: CASSDQTGANTEAFF. CDR3 sequence (DNA): TGTGCCAGCAGTGACCAGACAGGGGCGAACACTGAAGCTTTCTTT.

This chain uses TRBV6-1 with TRBJ2-2; D unclear. There are 14 residues in the CDR3. V was clipped by 7 bases and J by 0 bases, with 9 bases between them. Germline values: CDR1 MNHNS, CDR2 SASEGT. CDR3 loop: CASTSIANTGELFF. In DNA form, the CDR3 reads TGTGCCAGCACGAGCATCGCGAACACCGGGGAGCTGTTTTTT.

The chain combines TRBV6-1 with TRBJ2-7, with D possibly TRBD1 on 5 matching bases. This CDR3 contains 15 residues. V lost 5 bases and J lost 2, with 16 bases in between. CDR1 is MNHNS, CDR2 SASEGT, per germline. CDR3 sequence: CASSLEWGRPYEQYF. In DNA form, the CDR3 reads TGTGCCAGCAGTCTAGAATGGGGCAGGCCCTACGAGCAGTACTTC.

This clone was seen once. The chain has TRBV5-8 and TRBJ1-6; maybe TRBD1 (5 bases). Trimming cost V 4 bases and J 7 bases, with 15 bases left between them. The V gene's germline CDR1 is SGHTS and CDR2 YDEGEE. The CDR3 has 15 residues. CDR3 region: CASSTGQGWNSPLHF. The CDR3 region has the DNA TGTGCCAGCAGCACTGGGCAGGGCTGGAATTCACCCCTCCACTTT.

The chain has TRBV4-1 and TRBJ2-7; 9 bases match TRBD1. Trimming at V came to 4 bases and at J to 5 bases, leaving 6 bases not matched to a gene. Germline V gene lookup returns CDR1 MGHRA and CDR2 YSYEKL. The CDR3 length is 14 residues. In nucleotides, the CDR3 is TGCGCCAGCAGCCGAACGGGACAGGGCAACGAGCAGTACTTC. This codes for CASSRTGQGNEQYF.

V is TRBV19 and J is TRBJ1-3; 7 bases are a match to TRBD1. The CDR3 is 18 amino acids. Germline CDR1 reads LNHDA; CDR2 reads SQIVND (reference sequence). The J segment lost 6 bases and the V segment lost 0 bases, leaving 14 bases of the junction unmatched. The CDR3 protein is CASSIEKQGSERINTIYF. The CDR3 coding sequence is TGTGCCAGTAGTATAGAGAAACAGGGGTCGGAGAGGATAAACACCATATATTTT.